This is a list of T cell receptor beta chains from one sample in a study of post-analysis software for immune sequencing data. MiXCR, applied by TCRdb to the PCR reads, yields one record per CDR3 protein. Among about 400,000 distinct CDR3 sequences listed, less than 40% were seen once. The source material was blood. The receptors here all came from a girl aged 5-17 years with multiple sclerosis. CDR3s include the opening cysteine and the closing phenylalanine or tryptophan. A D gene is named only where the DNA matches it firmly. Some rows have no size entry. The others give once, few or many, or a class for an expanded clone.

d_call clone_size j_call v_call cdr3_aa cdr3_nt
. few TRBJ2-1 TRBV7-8 CASAAWVGAGNEQFF TGTGCCAGCGCCGCCTGGGTAGGGGCGGGCAATGAGCAGTTCTTC
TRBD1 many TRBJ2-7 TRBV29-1 CSVSGTGERYEQYF TGCAGCGTCTCCGGGACAGGGGAACGATACGAGCAGTACTTC
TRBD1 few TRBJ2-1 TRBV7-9 CASSPYETGKQFF TGTGCCAGCAGCCCCTACGAGACAGGGAAGCAGTTCTTC
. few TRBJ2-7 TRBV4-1 CASSQGAGDSYEQYF TGCGCCAGCAGCCAAGGGGCAGGGGACTCCTACGAGCAGTACTTC
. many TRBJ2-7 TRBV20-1 CSASPTDPTYEQYF TGCAGTGCTTCGCCGACGGATCCCACCTACGAGCAGTACTTC
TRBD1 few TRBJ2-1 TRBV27 CASIFSLGGQGYNEQFF TGTGCCAGCATCTTCTCCCTAGGGGGACAGGGGTACAATGAGCAGTTCTTC
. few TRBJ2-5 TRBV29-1 CSVGNSQETQYF TGCAGCGTTGGCAACTCACAAGAGACCCAGTACTTC
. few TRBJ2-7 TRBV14 CASSSRGSEQYF TGTGCCAGCAGCAGCAGGGGAAGCGAGCAGTACTTC
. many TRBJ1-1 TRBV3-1 CASSQMPGREAFF TGTGCCAGCAGCCAAATGCCGGGGCGAGAAGCTTTCTTT
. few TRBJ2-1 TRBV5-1 CASSLGPGSSYNEQFF TGCGCCAGCAGCTTGGGGCCAGGAAGCTCCTACAATGAGCAGTTCTTC
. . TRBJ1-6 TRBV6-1 CASSERGSRNSPLHF TGTGCCAGCAGTGAAAGAGGGTCAAGAAATTCACCCCTCCACTTT
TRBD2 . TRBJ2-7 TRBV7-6 CASSFASGGLYEQYF TGTGCCAGCAGTTTCGCCAGCGGGGGCCTCTACGAGCAGTACTTC
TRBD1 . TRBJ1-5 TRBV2 CASILDRAQPQHF TGTGCCAGCATTCTTGACAGGGCCCAGCCCCAGCATTTT
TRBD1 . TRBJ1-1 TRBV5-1 CASSLPRTGLDTEAFF TGCGCCAGCAGCTTGCCCCGGACAGGCCTGGACACTGAAGCTTTCTTT
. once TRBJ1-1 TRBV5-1 CASSFGATNTEAFF TGCGCCAGCAGCTTCGGGGCTACAAACACTGAAGCTTTCTTT
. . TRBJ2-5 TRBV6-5 CASSYGLAQETQYF TGTGCCAGCAGTTACGGCCTAGCACAAGAGACCCAGTACTTC
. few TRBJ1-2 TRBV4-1 CASSQDGPVGGYTF TGCGCCAGCAGCCAAGATGGCCCCGTGGGAGGCTACACCTTC
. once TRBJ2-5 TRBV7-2 CASSHLRQGRETQYF TGTGCCAGCAGCCACCTAAGGCAGGGGCGCGAGACCCAGTACTTC
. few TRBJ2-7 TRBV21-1 CASSFRGGRYEQYF TGTGCCAGCAGCTTCCGGGGGGGCCGCTACGAGCAGTACTTC
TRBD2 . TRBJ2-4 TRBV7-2 CASSSRLGAGGGDIQYF TGTGCCAGCAGCTCCCGACTCGGAGCGGGGGGCGGGGACATTCAGTACTTC
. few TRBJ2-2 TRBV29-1 CSVVNANTGELFF TGCAGCGTTGTTAACGCGAACACCGGGGAGCTGTTTTTT
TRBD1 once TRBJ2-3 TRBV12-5 CASGRTGEDTQYF TGTGCTAGTGGAAGGACAGGGGAAGATACGCAGTATTTT
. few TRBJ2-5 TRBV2 CASSERGKRETQYF TGTGCCAGCAGTGAGAGGGGGAAGAGGGAGACCCAGTACTTC
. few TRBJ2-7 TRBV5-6 CASSYANDYEQYF TGTGCCAGCAGCTACGCTAATGACTACGAGCAGTACTTC
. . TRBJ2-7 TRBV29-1 CSVATGTISYEQYF TGCAGCGTCGCGACAGGAACCATCTCCTACGAGCAGTACTTC
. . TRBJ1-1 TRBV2 CASSEEGFGEAFF TGTGCCAGCAGTGAAGAGGGGTTCGGTGAAGCTTTCTTT
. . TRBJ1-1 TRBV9 CASSGNRASGVVTEAFF TGTGCCAGCAGCGGGAACAGGGCATCGGGAGTTGTAACTGAAGCTTTCTTT
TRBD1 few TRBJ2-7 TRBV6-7 CATGDRGPYEQYF TGTGCCACCGGGGACAGGGGCCCCTACGAGCAGTACTTC
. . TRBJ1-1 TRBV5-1 CASSLFGPLNTEAFF TGCGCCAGCAGCTTGTTCGGGCCATTGAACACTGAAGCTTTCTTT
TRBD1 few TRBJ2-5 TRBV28 CASSLHRGLEETQYF TGTGCCAGCAGTTTACACAGGGGGCTGGAAGAGACCCAGTACTTC
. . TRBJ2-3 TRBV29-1 CSVDPKKGTDTQYF TGCAGCGTTGACCCAAAAAAAGGGACAGATACGCAGTATTTT
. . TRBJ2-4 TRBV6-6 CASSYNTLGSKNIQYF TGTGCCAGCAGCTACAACACCTTAGGCTCCAAAAACATTCAGTACTTC
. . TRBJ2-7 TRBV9 CASSVDDGPYEQYF TGTGCCAGCAGCGTAGACGACGGACCCTACGAGCAGTACTTC
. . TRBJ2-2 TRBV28 CASTDPRGRNTGELFF TGTGCCAGCACCGATCCCAGGGGACGGAACACCGGGGAGCTGTTTTTT
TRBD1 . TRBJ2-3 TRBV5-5 CASSRGGLRDSDTQYF TGTGCCAGCAGTAGAGGGGGCCTAAGAGACTCAGATACGCAGTATTTT
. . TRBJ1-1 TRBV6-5 CASRGHFEAFF TGTGCCAGCAGAGGACATTTTGAAGCTTTCTTT
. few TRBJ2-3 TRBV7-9 CASSLNGADTQYF TGTGCCAGCAGCTTAAACGGAGCAGATACGCAGTATTTT
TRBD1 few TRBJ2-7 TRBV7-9 CASSYLVPGTGSAEQYF TGTGCCAGCAGCTATTTGGTCCCCGGGACAGGATCCGCCGAGCAGTACTTC
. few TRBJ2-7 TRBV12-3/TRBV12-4 CASTPGVAVSYEQYF TGTGCCAGCACCCCCGGAGTAGCCGTCTCCTACGAGCAGTACTTC
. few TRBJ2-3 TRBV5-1 CASSLGRPRTDTQYF TGCGCCAGCAGCTTGGGCCGGCCACGCACAGATACGCAGTATTTT
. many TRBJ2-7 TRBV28 CASSLLYEQYF TGCGCCAGCAGCTTGCTATACGAGCAGTACTTC
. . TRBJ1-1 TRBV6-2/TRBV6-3 CASSYSIGGNTEAFF TGTGCCAGCAGTTACTCGATCGGGGGGAACACTGAAGCTTTCTTT
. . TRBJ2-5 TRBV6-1 CASRGGQTGISGETQYF TGTGCCAGCAGGGGCGGACAGACAGGAATTTCCGGAGAGACCCAGTACTTC
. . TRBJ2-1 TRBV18 CASSPRNTGEKNEQFF TGTGCCAGCTCACCACGTAACACGGGGGAGAAGAATGAGCAGTTCTTC
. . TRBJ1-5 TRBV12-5 CASGLVHGQSYSNQPQHF TGTGCTAGTGGTTTGGTTCACGGGCAGTCCTATAGCAATCAGCCCCAGCATTTT
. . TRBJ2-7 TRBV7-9 CASSFRDGNIYEQYF TGTGCCAGCAGCTTCCGGGACGGTAACATCTACGAGCAGTACTTC
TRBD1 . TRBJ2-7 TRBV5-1 CASSPQGQGGREQYF TGCGCCAGCAGCCCCCAGGGACAGGGGGGCCGAGAGCAGTACTTC
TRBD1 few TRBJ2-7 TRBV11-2 CASSHIDRAPYEQYF TGTGCCAGCAGCCATATTGACAGGGCCCCCTACGAGCAGTACTTC
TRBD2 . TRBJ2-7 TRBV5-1 CASSSSGGFNEQYF TGCGCCAGCAGCTCCTCCGGGGGGTTCAACGAGCAGTACTTC
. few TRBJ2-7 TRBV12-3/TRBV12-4 CASSSSQIAYEQYF TGTGCCAGCAGTTCTAGCCAAATAGCCTACGAGCAGTACTTC